One T cell receptor beta chain is described in this entry. Its target is not known. PCR involved 60 Vbeta and 13 Jbeta primers. Assay used: immunoSEQ multiplex PCR; TCRdb lists only in-frame clones, some missing. The sample shows about 160,000 clones, and 1% to 1.5% sits with its ten largest clones. Trimming pared 5 bases from V and 0 bases from J, leaving 11 bases between. In germline, CDR1 is MNHEY, CDR2 SVGAGI. This CDR3 is 14 amino acids long. The data belong to a study of cytomegalovirus exposure and HLA in healthy donors. At the level of the study: T cells numbering about 180 million yielded around 120 million unique TCR beta sequences in an earlier analysis.

Overall study results and limits: Highly shared variants forming one cluster were likely a sequencing artifact. An analysis that came later showed most CMV-associated TCR beta chains appearing HLA-restricted.

This clonotype originated in a woman aged 55-75 years in good health and CMV-seronegative. The rearrangement links TRBV6-5 to TRBJ2-7, with TRBD1 as a possible D gene (5 bases). The sequenced material came from PBMCs. The CDR3 nucleotides read TGTGCCAGCAGTGTTCACAGGAGCTCCTACGAGCAGTACTTC. This gives the protein CASSVHRSSYEQYF.